This entry is about one TCR beta chain. The data are from a study of blood T cell repertoires in COVID-19. About the study: Sites across the United States, Italy and Spain contributed samples from acute and convalescent COVID-19. Nucleic acid was either cDNA or gDNA, and it came from T cells, B-cell-depleted T cells, or PBMCs.

This CDR3 spans 12 amino acids. Trimming removed 3 bases from V and 5 bases from J, with 4 bases in between. As handled by the study authors: Estimation of nucleated cell counts was performed using reference gene primer amplification. Here immunoSEQ multiplex PCR was the method, and the copy in TCRdb shows in-frame clones only, minus some. The D gene and trimming were derived from the DNA, and the V and J assignments and clone size from that table. The table has about 150,000 clones, approximately 84% seen once; the top ten hold under 2.5%. The chain uses TRBV12-3 or TRBV12-4 and TRBJ2-2; D call uncertain. The source material was peripheral blood. This TCR derives from a man in his 70s with acute or convalescent COVID-19. Here the CDR3 reads CASSFRTGELFF. CDR3 nucleotide sequence: TGTGCCAGCAGTTTCCGGACCGGGGAGCTGTTTTTT.